Presented here are 24 T cell receptor beta chains from one specimen sequenced in a study of technical replicates of blood from a few donors. Measured with immunoSEQ multiplex PCR; TCRdb has only the in-frame clones, and not every one. The table lists around 58,000 clones, around 87% of them singletons. Specimen: PBMCs. The receptors shown here come from a human donor in good health. Some clones in this sample may be carry-over from other donors' samples.

The V call is TRBV6-5, the J call TRBJ2-7; TRBD1 agrees at 8 bases. Germline CDR1 MNHEY, CDR2 SVGAGI. This CDR3 contains 15 residues. Trimming cost V 5 bases and J 1 base; bases outside gene matches: 7. Here the CDR3 reads CASSTWDRRSYEQYF. The CDR3 DNA sequence: TGTGCCAGCAGTACCTGGGACAGGAGGTCCTACGAGCAGTACTTC.

This sequence joins TRBV5-1 and TRBJ1-2; D unclear. The CDR3 is made up of 15 amino acids. Trimming shortened V by 0 bases and J by 4 bases, and 13 bases separated the two germline ends. The V gene's germline CDR1 is SGHRS and CDR2 YFSETQ. The CDR3: CASSLAEGSGYGYTF. As DNA, the CDR3 is TGCGCCAGCAGCTTGGCTGAGGGTTCCGGCTATGGCTACACCTTC.

The rearrangement joins TRBV5-1 to TRBJ2-1, with 12 positions matching TRBD2. Unmatched junction bases numbered 6, after V lost 6 bases and J lost 5 bases. The CDR3 has 15 amino acids. Germline V gene lookup returns CDR1 SGHRS and CDR2 YFSETQ. As DNA, the CDR3 is TGCGCCAGCACCGAACTAGCGGGGGGCGACAATGAGCAGTTCTTC. Translation: CASTELAGGDNEQFF. The full variable domain, in which reference TRBV5-1 and TRBJ2-1 provide the parts outside the CDR3, is KAGVTQTPRYLIKTRGQQVTLSCSPISGHRSVSWYQQTPGQGLQFLFEYFSETQRNKGNFPGRFSGRQFSNSRSEMNVSTLELGDSALYLCASTELAGGDNEQFFGPGTRLTVL.

The gene calls are TRBV6-5 and TRBJ1-1, with 9 positions matching TRBD1. Germline V gene sequence: CDR1 MNHEY, CDR2 SVGAGI. V shed 2 bases, J shed 7 bases, and the junction held 5 bases outside the gene matches. This CDR3 spans 14 amino acids. The CDR3 region is CASSYRDRAREAFF. The CDR3 DNA sequence: TGTGCCAGCAGTTACAGGGACAGGGCGCGTGAAGCTTTCTTT.

This chain joins TRBV9 and TRBJ2-1; 7 bases are a match to TRBD2. The V gene end was trimmed by 0 bases and the J gene end by 4 bases; junction bases not matched to a gene: 7. The CDR3 totals 16 residues. Germline V gene data show CDR1 as SGDLS and CDR2 as YYNGEE. CDR3: CASSVAGRKLYNEQFF. The CDR3, as DNA: TGTGCCAGCAGCGTAGCCGGGAGGAAACTATACAATGAGCAGTTCTTC.

V usage is TRBV7-2 and J usage is TRBJ1-4, with no clear D. V was cut by 3 bases and J by 0 bases, with 11 bases left in between. This CDR3 contains 16 residues. Germline lookup yields CDR1 SGHTA and CDR2 FQGNSA. CDR3: CASSFGQVATNEKLFF. DNA of the CDR3: TGTGCCAGCAGCTTCGGTCAGGTTGCAACTAATGAAAAACTGTTTTTT. Together with reference TRBV7-2 and TRBJ1-4, the CDR3 gives the full variable domain: GAGVSQSPSNKVTEKGKDVELRCDPISGHTALYWYRQSLGQGLEFLIYFQGNSAPDKSGLPSDRFSAERTGGSVSTLTIQRTQQEDSAVYLCASSFGQVATNEKLFFGSGTQLSVL.

This clone was seen a single time. The gene calls are TRBV30 and TRBJ2-1, with a possible D match to TRBD2 (5 bases). The CDR3 contains 11 residues. CDR1 and CDR2 (germline): GTSNPN, SVGIG (reference sequence). In DNA form, the CDR3 reads TGTGCGGGCGGGTCCTACAATGAGCAGTTCTTC. Translated, it gives CAGGSYNEQFF.

This chain joins TRBV30 and TRBJ2-1; 7 bases agree with TRBD2. The CDR3 extends over 15 amino acids. CDR1 is GTSNPN and CDR2 is SVGIG in the germline V gene (reference sequence). J was trimmed by 4 bases and V by 4 bases; bases with no gene match: 10. CDR3 in amino acids: CAWKRAGGRYNEQFF. The DNA of the CDR3 is TGTGCCTGGAAGCGGGCAGGCGGGAGATACAATGAGCAGTTCTTC. Drawing the rest from reference TRBV30 and TRBJ2-1, the complete variable domain is SQTIHQWPATLVQPVGSPLSLECTVEGTSNPNLYWYRQAAGRGLQLLFYSVGIGQISSEVPQNLSASRPQDRQFILSSKKLLLSDSGFYLCAWKRAGGRYNEQFFGPGTRLTVL.

This clone appeared once. The chain is built from TRBV29-1 and TRBJ2-2, with D maybe TRBD2 (6 bases). Germline lookup yields CDR1 SQVTM and CDR2 ANQGSEA. V was cut by 3 bases and J by 1 base, with 9 bases left in between. The CDR3 contains 14 residues. The CDR3 here is CSVDGGLNTGELFF. The CDR3 DNA is TGCAGCGTTGACGGGGGTTTGAACACCGGGGAGCTGTTTTTT.

The genes are TRBV4-3 and TRBJ2-3; 10 bases agree with TRBD2. CDR3 length: 17 amino acids. V gave up 4 bases and J gave up 5 bases; unmatched junction bases: 12. Looked up from germline, CDR1 is LGHNA and CDR2 is YSLEER. CDR3 sequence reads: CASSPLASGSSRDTQYF. CDR3 bases: TGCGCCAGCAGCCCCTTGGCTAGCGGGAGTTCGAGAGATACGCAGTATTTT.

As concerns this clone: This CDR3 is also generated by other DNA sequences in the sample. The rearrangement uses TRBV5-1 and TRBJ2-3, with D hard to call. Trimming left V 2 bases short and J 0 bases short, with 10 bases between. Germline loops: CDR1 SGHRS, CDR2 YFSETQ. This CDR3 is 15 amino acids long. CDR3 DNA: TGCGCCAGCAGCTTACGTGGAGCTAGCACAGATACGCAGTATTTT. The encoded protein is CASSLRGASTDTQYF.

The chain links TRBV5-4 to TRBJ2-3; 14 positions match TRBD2. This CDR3 region has 17 residues. Germline CDR1 SGHNT, CDR2 YYREEE (reference sequence). Unmatched junction bases numbered 9, after V lost 6 bases and J lost 3 bases. In DNA, the CDR3 is TGTGCCAGCACTAATAAGACTAGCGGGGGGGGGACAGATACGCAGTATTTT. This codes for CASTNKTSGGGTDTQYF.

The chain uses TRBV5-1 and TRBJ2-5, with 15 bases identical to TRBD2. Trimming cost V 3 bases and J 13 bases; bases outside gene matches: 7. This CDR3 is built from 14 residues. CDR1 SGHRS and CDR2 YFSETQ come from the germline V gene. CDR3: CASSSTGTSGGTYF. CDR3 DNA: TGCGCCAGCAGCTCCACCGGGACTAGCGGGGGGACGTACTTC.

This clone showed up just a few times. This chain joins TRBV30 and TRBJ1-6; D gene uncertain. The V end lost 1 base, the J end lost 0 bases, and 7 bases lay between the germline ends. Per germline, CDR1 GTSNPN and CDR2 SVGIG (reference sequence). The CDR3 has 15 amino acids. CDR3 DNA sequence: TGTGCCTGGAGTGCCGGTAGCTCCTATAATTCACCCCTCCACTTT. Encoded protein: CAWSAGSSYNSPLHF.

The V call is TRBV4-1, the J call TRBJ2-3; D is perhaps TRBD2 (5 bases). Germline-derived CDR1 and CDR2 are MGHRA and YSYEKL. The CDR3 runs to 17 residues. Trimming cost V 1 base and J 3 bases, with 17 bases left between them. CDR3 nucleotide sequence: TGCGCCAGCAGCCAAGCCCCCCTAGCCCAATCGACAGATACGCAGTATTTT. Translating gives CASSQAPLAQSTDTQYF.

The chain has TRBV7-8 and TRBJ1-6; no clear D. The ends were cut back, 3 bases at V and 7 bases at J, with 10 bases in the middle. This CDR3 contains 14 residues. The germline CDR1 and CDR2 sequences are SGHVS and FQNEAQ. CDR3 sequence: CASSFESRNSPLHF. Here the CDR3 DNA reads TGTGCCAGCAGCTTCGAGTCGAGGAATTCACCCCTCCACTTT. The full variable domain, rest sourced from reference TRBV7-8 and TRBJ1-6, is GAGVSQSPRYKVAKRGQDVALRCDPISGHVSLFWYQQALGQGPEFLTYFQNEAQLDKSGLPSDRFFAERPEGSVSTLKIQRTQQEDSAVYLCASSFESRNSPLHFGNGTRLTVT.

The rearrangement uses TRBV9 and TRBJ2-1; TRBD2 agrees at 8 bases. The germline V gene has CDR1 SGDLS and CDR2 YYNGEE. The CDR3 loop spans 15 amino acids. V lost 0 bases and J lost 5; bases outside the gene matches: 4. CDR3 in amino acids: CASSVGRTSNNEQFF. CDR3 nucleotides: TGTGCCAGCAGCGTAGGTAGGACTAGCAACAATGAGCAGTTCTTC.

The gene calls are TRBV30 and TRBJ1-1; D not resolved. Germline CDR1 is GTSNPN and CDR2 is SVGIG (reference sequence). V was cut by 5 bases and J by 1 base, with 8 bases left in between. CDR3 size: 12 residues. The DNA for the CDR3 is TGTGCCTGGGTTGAGTGGAACACTGAAGCTTTCTTT. Translating gives CAWVEWNTEAFF.

This chain connects TRBV7-2 to TRBJ2-1, with 7 bases identical to TRBD1. Losses at the gene ends were 1 base for V and 4 bases for J; bases not matched to a gene: 4. The CDR3 totals 15 residues. Germline V gene lookup returns CDR1 SGHTA and CDR2 FQGNSA. The CDR3 DNA follows: TGTGCCAGCAGCTTAGATGGGGACAGATACAATGAGCAGTTCTTC. Protein product: CASSLDGDRYNEQFF.

This clone has just one count. The J gene is TRBJ2-5, the V gene TRBV5-1; TRBD1 matches 9 bases. Germline V gene sequence: CDR1 SGHRS, CDR2 YFSETQ. CDR3 length: 16 residues. Germline trimming cut 4 bases from V and 4 bases from J; bases unmatched to any gene: 11. CDR3 amino acids: CASSHLWTGAGETQYF. The DNA for the CDR3 is TGCGCCAGCAGCCACTTATGGACAGGGGCGGGAGAGACCCAGTACTTC.

This chain uses TRBV7-2 with TRBJ2-1, with 15 bases matching TRBD2. Germline assignment: CDR1 SGHTA and CDR2 FQGNSA. Trimming removed 4 bases from V and 7 bases from J; junction bases left unmatched: 2. The CDR3 spans 15 residues. The CDR3 DNA reads TGTGCCAGCAGCTGGACTAGCGGGAGGGGTAATGAGCAGTTCTTC. As protein: CASSWTSGRGNEQFF. The whole variable domain, remainder taken from reference TRBV7-2 and TRBJ2-1, is GAGVSQSPSNKVTEKGKDVELRCDPISGHTALYWYRQSLGQGLEFLIYFQGNSAPDKSGLPSDRFSAERTGGSVSTLTIQRTQQEDSAVYLCASSWTSGRGNEQFFGPGTRLTVL.

Details on this clone: A read error may produce the germline difference seen at one junction end. V and J are TRBV7-3 and TRBJ2-7, with 10 bases identical to TRBD2. The V gene's germline CDR1 is SGHTA and CDR2 FQGTGA. The CDR3 is 18 amino acids. The CDR3 DNA reads TGTGCCAGCGGCTTATCGGTCGGAGCGGGAGGGAAAAGGTACGAGCAGTACTTC. Its translation is CASGLSVGAGGKRYEQYF. Drawing the rest from reference TRBV7-3 and TRBJ2-7, the complete variable domain is GAGVSQTPSNKVTEKGKYVELRCDPISGHTALYWYRQSLGQGPEFLIYFQGTGAADDSGLPNDRFFAVRPEGSVSTLKIQRTERGDSAVYLCASGLSVGAGGKRYEQYFGPGTRLTVT.

The rearrangement uses TRBV7-9 and TRBJ1-3, with D unresolved. Germline V lookup: CDR1 SEHNR, CDR2 FQNEAQ (reference sequence). CDR3 size: 12 residues. Trimming removed 5 bases at V and 1 base at J, with 3 bases between. The CDR3 is CASSLSGNTIYF. In nucleotides, the CDR3 is TGTGCCAGCAGCCTGTCTGGAAACACCATATATTTT.

This clone was recorded only once. In DNA, the CDR3 is TGTGCCAGTAAATTCTCGGCAGGAAGGTCCACTGAAGCTTTCTTT. Translated, it gives CASKFSAGRSTEAFF. The rearrangement uses TRBV19 and TRBJ1-1; no definite D call. Deletions cut 7 bases from V and 4 bases from J, with 19 bases between. There are 15 residues in the CDR3. Germline V gives CDR1 LNHDA, CDR2 SQIVND (reference sequence).